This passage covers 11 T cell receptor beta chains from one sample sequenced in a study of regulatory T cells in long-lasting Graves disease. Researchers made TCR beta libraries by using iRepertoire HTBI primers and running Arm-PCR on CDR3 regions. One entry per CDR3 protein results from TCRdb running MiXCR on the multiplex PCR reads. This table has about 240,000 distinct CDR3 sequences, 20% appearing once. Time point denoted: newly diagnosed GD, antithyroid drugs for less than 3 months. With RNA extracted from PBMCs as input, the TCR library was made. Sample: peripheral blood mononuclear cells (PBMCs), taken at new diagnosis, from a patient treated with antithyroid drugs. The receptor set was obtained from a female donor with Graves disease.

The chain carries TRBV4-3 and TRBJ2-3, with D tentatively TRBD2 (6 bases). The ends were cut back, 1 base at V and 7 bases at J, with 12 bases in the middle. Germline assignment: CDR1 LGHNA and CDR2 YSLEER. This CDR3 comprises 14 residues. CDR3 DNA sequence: TGCGCCAGCAGCCAAGTTAGCGGCACCAATACGCAGTATTTT. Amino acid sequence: CASSQVSGTNTQYF.

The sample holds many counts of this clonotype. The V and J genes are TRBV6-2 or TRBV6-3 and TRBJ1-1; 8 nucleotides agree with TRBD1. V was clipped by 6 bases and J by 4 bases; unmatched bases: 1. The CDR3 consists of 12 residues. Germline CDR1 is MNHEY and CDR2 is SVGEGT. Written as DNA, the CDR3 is TGTGCCAGCAGCAGGGGGCTCACTGAAGCTTTCTTT. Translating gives CASSRGLTEAFF.

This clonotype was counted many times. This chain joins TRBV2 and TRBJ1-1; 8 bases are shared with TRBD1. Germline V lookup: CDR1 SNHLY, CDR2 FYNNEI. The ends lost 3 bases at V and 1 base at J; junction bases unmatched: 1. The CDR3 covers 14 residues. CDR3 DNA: TGTGCCAGCAGTGACGGACAGGGGAACACTGAAGCTTTCTTT. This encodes CASSDGQGNTEAFF.

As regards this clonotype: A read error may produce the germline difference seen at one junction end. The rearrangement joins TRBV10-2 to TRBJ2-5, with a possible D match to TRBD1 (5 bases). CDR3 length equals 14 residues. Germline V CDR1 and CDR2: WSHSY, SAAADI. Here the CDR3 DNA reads TGCGCCAGCAGTGAGATTGGTGGACAAGAGGCCCAGTACTTC. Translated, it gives CASSEIGGQEAQYF.

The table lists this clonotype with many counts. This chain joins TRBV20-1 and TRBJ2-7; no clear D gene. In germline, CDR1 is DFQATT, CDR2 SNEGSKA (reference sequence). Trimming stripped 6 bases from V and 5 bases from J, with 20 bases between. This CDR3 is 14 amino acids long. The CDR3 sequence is CSATDRVLPDEQYF. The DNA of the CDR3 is TGCAGTGCCACGGACCGCGTGCTTCCCGACGAGCAGTACTTC.

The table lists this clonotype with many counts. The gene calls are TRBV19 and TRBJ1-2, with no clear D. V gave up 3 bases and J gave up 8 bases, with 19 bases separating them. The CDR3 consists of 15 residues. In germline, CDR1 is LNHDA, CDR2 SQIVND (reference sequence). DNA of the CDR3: TGTGCCAGTAGTATTGGGGTTTGGGCGCCTCTCGGCTACACCTTC. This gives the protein CASSIGVWAPLGYTF.

The CDR3 region has the DNA TGTGCCAGCAGCTTAGCGGGGCAGCGTACAGATACGCAGTATTTT. This encodes CASSLAGQRTDTQYF. This sequence joins TRBV7-7 and TRBJ2-3, with a possible D match to TRBD1 (5 bases). The CDR3 length is 15 residues. Germline V CDR1 and CDR2: SSHAT, FNYEAQ (reference sequence). V was cut by 0 bases and J by 3 bases, with 10 bases left in between.

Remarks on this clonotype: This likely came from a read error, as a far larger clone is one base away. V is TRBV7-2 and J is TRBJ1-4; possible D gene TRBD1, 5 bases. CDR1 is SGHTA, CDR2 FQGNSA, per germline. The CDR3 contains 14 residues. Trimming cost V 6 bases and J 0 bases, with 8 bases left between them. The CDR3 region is CASSEGPTNEKLFF. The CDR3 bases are TGTGCCAGCAGTGAGGGGCCAACTAATGAAAAACTGTTTTTT. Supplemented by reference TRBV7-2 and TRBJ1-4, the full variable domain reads GAGVSQSPSNKVTEKGKDVELRCDPISGHTALYWYRQSLGQGLEFLIYFQGNSAPDKSGLPSDRFSAERTGGSVSTLTIQRTQQEDSAVYLCASSEGPTNEKLFFGSGTQLSVL.

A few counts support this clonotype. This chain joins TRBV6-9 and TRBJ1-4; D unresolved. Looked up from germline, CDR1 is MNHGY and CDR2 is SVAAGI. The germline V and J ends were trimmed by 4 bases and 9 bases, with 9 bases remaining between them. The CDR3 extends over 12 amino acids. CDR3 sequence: CASSSSQKKLFF. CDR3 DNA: TGTGCCAGCAGTTCGAGCCAGAAAAAACTGTTTTTT.

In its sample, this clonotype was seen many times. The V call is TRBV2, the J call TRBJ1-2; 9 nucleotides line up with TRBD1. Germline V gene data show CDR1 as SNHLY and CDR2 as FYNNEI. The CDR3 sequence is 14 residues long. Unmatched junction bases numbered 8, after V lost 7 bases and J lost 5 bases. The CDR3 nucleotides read TGTGCCAGCAAGGGGGGACAGGGTGAATATGGCTACACCTTC. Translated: CASKGGQGEYGYTF. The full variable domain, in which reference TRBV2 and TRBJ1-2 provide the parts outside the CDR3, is EPEVTQTPSHQVTQMGQEVILRCVPISNHLYFYWYRQILGQKVEFLVSFYNNEISEKSEIFDDQFSVERPDGSNFTLKIRSTKLEDSAMYFCASKGGQGEYGYTFGSGTRLTVV.

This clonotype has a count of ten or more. In nucleotides, the CDR3 is TGTGCCAGCAGGCACCTGACGCCCTCTGGAAACACCATATATTTT. Translation: CASRHLTPSGNTIYF. The gene calls are TRBV12-3 or TRBV12-4 and TRBJ1-3; D unclear. The CDR3 loop spans 15 amino acids. V lost 6 bases and J lost 0, with 12 bases in between.